The rows below give T cell receptor beta chains drawn from one sample of a study of shared clonotypes between healthy human individuals. The protocol was immunoSEQ multiplex PCR, while the TCRdb copy is restricted to in-frame clones and leaves out a portion. The sample consists of a few million clones, around 95% of them appearing once. Sequencing was performed on naive CD8+ T cells from PBMCs. Receptors originate from a man between 18 and 35 years old in good health. Some clones in this sample may be carry-over from other donors' samples. Both conserved end residues are part of each CDR3. D genes are given only for firm matches. Expanded clones are given a class, and other clones once, few, many or no size at all.

- | TRBJ2-6 | - | 16 | TRBV27 | TGTGCCAGCAGTTCCACCAGGGTGTCTGGGGCCAACGTCCTGACTTTC | CASSSTRVSGANVLTF
- | TRBJ1-3 | - | 15 | TRBV11-3 | TGTGCCAGCAGCTTGGGCGGGAGCTCTGGAAACACCATATATTTT | CASSLGGSSGNTIYF
TRBD1 | TRBJ1-5 | few | 17 | TRBV19 | TGTGCCAGTGCCCCTTGGACAGGGAGCCTTAGCAATCAGCCCCAGCATTTT | CASAPWTGSLSNQPQHF
- | TRBJ2-7 | - | 14 | TRBV29-1 | TGCAGCGTTCAGGCCCTGGGGAATCCCAACGAGCAGTACTTC | CSVQALGNPNEQYF
TRBD2 | TRBJ2-1 | - | 16 | TRBV13 | TGTGCCAGCAGCTTGGGGTCGGGAGGTCCCTACAATGAGCAGTTCTTC | CASSLGSGGPYNEQFF
TRBD2 | TRBJ2-7 | - | 13 | TRBV7-9 | TGTGCCAGCAAGGCGGGAGGGCCAGTCGAGCAGTACTTC | CASKAGGPVEQYF
- | TRBJ2-1 | - | 16 | TRBV7-3 | TGTGCCAGCAGCCGCCGAGGAGACAGCTCCTACAATGAGCAGTTCTTC | CASSRRGDSSYNEQFF
- | TRBJ1-1 | - | 13 | TRBV27 | TGTGCCAGCGGAGCGGACGGACCCACTGAAGCTTTCTTT | CASGADGPTEAFF
TRBD1 | TRBJ1-1 | - | 15 | TRBV6-6 | TGTGCCAGCAGTTACGGACAGGGGGCGAGGACTGAAGCTTTCTTT | CASSYGQGARTEAFF
- | TRBJ2-1 | - | 14 | TRBV4-2 | TGTGCCAGCAGCCAAGGTGGGGAGTGGAATGAGCAGTTCTTC | CASSQGGEWNEQFF
TRBD2 | TRBJ2-3 | - | 17 | TRBV19 | TGTGCCAGTAGTATGGGAACTAGCGGAGGATCCACAGATACGCAGTATTTT | CASSMGTSGGSTDTQYF
- | TRBJ1-2 | - | 14 | TRBV4-1 | TGCGCCAGCAGCCAGGAAACGGGACTTTATGGCTACACCTTC | CASSQETGLYGYTF
- | TRBJ1-2 | - | 15 | TRBV2 | TGTGCCAGCAGTGAAGGGGATGAAGGGTTGATTGGCTACACCTTC | CASSEGDEGLIGYTF
- | TRBJ2-7 | - | 15 | TRBV5-1 | TGCGCCAGCAGCTTGGGGCACACAACCCTCCACGAGCAGTACTTC | CASSLGHTTLHEQYF
- | TRBJ1-1 | once | 13 | TRBV6-6 | TGTGCCAGCAGGCCACTGGGGAACACTGAAGCTTTCTTT | CASRPLGNTEAFF
- | TRBJ2-3 | - | 15 | TRBV13 | TGTGCCAGCAGCTTCCGCGGAGAAAGCACAGATACGCAGTATTTT | CASSFRGESTDTQYF
TRBD1 | TRBJ2-6 | - | 19 | TRBV11-2 | TGTGCCAGCAGCCCACGTCCCGGGACAGTCGTAACTGGGGCCAACGTCCTGACTTTC | CASSPRPGTVVTGANVLTF
- | TRBJ2-3 | - | 16 | TRBV27 | TGTGCCAGCAGTTTGCTAGCGCGATACCGTCCCGATACGCAGTATTTT | CASSLLARYRPDTQYF
- | TRBJ2-1 | once | 15 | TRBV7-9 | TGTGCCAGCAGCGCTAACGGCTTCCCGTCGGATGAGCAGTTCTTC | CASSANGFPSDEQFF
- | TRBJ1-5 | - | 14 | TRBV19 | TGTGCCAGTAGTATAAGGGATTCCATGCAGCCCCAGCATTTT | CASSIRDSMQPQHF
TRBD1 | TRBJ1-5 | - | 14 | TRBV27 | TGTGCCAGCAGTTGGACAGGGGGCAATCAGCCCCAGCATTTT | CASSWTGGNQPQHF
- | TRBJ2-7 | - | 13 | TRBV27 | TGTGCCAGCGCCAGGGGAACGACCTACGAGCAGTACTTC | CASARGTTYEQYF
TRBD1 | TRBJ1-1 | - | 11 | TRBV29-1 | TGCAGCGTCGCCCAGGGGGTTGAAGCTTTCTTT | CSVAQGVEAFF
- | TRBJ1-2 | once | 15 | TRBV7-3 | TGTGCCAGCAGCCGTCCAACGGCTGCTAACTATGGCTACACCTTC | CASSRPTAANYGYTF
- | TRBJ2-6 | - | 16 | TRBV28 | TGTGCCAGCTCCACCCGGACAGTCTCTGGGGCCAACGTCCTGACTTTC | CASSTRTVSGANVLTF
TRBD1 | TRBJ1-2 | - | 15 | TRBV7-9 | TGTGCCAGCAGCGTAGCGGGACAGGGGATGGATGGCTACACCTTC | CASSVAGQGMDGYTF
- | TRBJ1-4 | - | 17 | TRBV28 | TGTGCCAGCAGCTCCTTATTGCAGGGCCCATACACTGAAAAACTGTTTTTT | CASSSLLQGPYTEKLFF
- | TRBJ2-7 | - | 13 | TRBV28 | TGTGCCACCCAGCGGGCAGGACATCGCGAGCAGTACTTC | CATQRAGHREQYF
TRBD1 | TRBJ2-1 | - | 14 | TRBV27 | TGTGCCAGCAGTTCCGACAGGGCGTACAATGAGCAGTTCTTC | CASSSDRAYNEQFF
TRBD2 | TRBJ2-5 | - | 12 | TRBV29-1 | TGCAGCGGGCGGGGGGTGAGGGAGACCCAGTACTTC | CSGRGVRETQYF
TRBD1 | TRBJ1-1 | - | 14 | TRBV16 | TGTGCCAGCAGCCAGACAGGGAGGTACACTGAAGCTTTCTTT | CASSQTGRYTEAFF
- | TRBJ2-1 | - | 14 | TRBV23-1 | TGCGCCAGGAAAACTCGGACAGTGCTGGTTGAGCAGTTCTTC | CARKTRTVLVEQFF
- | TRBJ1-2 | - | 15 | TRBV30 | TGTGCCTGGAGTCCCATGGCAGAGGCTAACTATGGCTACACCTTC | CAWSPMAEANYGYTF
TRBD1 | TRBJ2-1 | - | 14 | TRBV2 | TGTGCCAGCAAGCCAGGACAGGGTCACAATGAGCAGTTCTTC | CASKPGQGHNEQFF
- | TRBJ2-1 | - | 15 | TRBV5-1 | TGCGCCAGCAGCTTGAGGGGCAGGGCCAACAATGAGCAGTTCTTC | CASSLRGRANNEQFF
- | TRBJ1-4 | - | 17 | TRBV2 | TGTGCCAGCAGTGATAGTGCAACTCGAACAACTAATGAAAAACTGTTTTTT | CASSDSATRTTNEKLFF
- | TRBJ2-2 | - | 15 | TRBV7-2 | TGTGCCAGCAGCTTAGGCGGAGGGTGGACCGGGGAGCTGTTTTTT | CASSLGGGWTGELFF
- | TRBJ2-7 | - | 13 | TRBV28 | TGTGCCAGCAGTTCCCCCCCGGGAATCGAGCAGTACTTC | CASSSPPGIEQYF
- | TRBJ1-5 | - | 14 | TRBV27 | TGTGCCAGCAGTTTGATCGGAAGCAATCAGCCCCAGCATTTT | CASSLIGSNQPQHF
- | TRBJ1-2 | - | 18 | TRBV27 | TGTGCCAGCAGCGGGGGTACATGGCCGGGGCAGAGCGGCTATGGCTACACCTTC | CASSGGTWPGQSGYGYTF
TRBD2 | TRBJ2-1 | - | 14 | TRBV30 | TGTGCCTGGGAGATGTGGCTAGCGGGCAATGAGCAGTTCTTC | CAWEMWLAGNEQFF
- | TRBJ2-3 | - | 13 | TRBV13 | TGTGCCAGCAGCTCGTTAGCCGTAGATACGCAGTATTTT | CASSSLAVDTQYF